These T cell receptor beta chains were read from a single sample in a study of blood T cell repertoires in COVID-19. The data were produced by immunoSEQ multiplex PCR, yet TCRdb's version contains in-frame clones alone and is incomplete. Among under 300,000 clones listed, around 87% were seen once. Specimen: peripheral blood. Receptor source: a man aged 18 to 29 with active or convalescent COVID-19. The CDR3 runs from the conserved cysteine through the conserved F or W. D genes are given only for firm matches. For some rows the clone size is stated as once, few or many, or as a class when expanded; others skip it.

j_gene: TRBJ2-5
v_gene: TRBV5-6
d_gene: TRBD1
abundance: NA
CDR3nt: TGTGCCAGCAGCTTGAGACAGGGGGAGACCCAGTACTTC
CDR3aa: CASSLRQGETQYF

j_gene: TRBJ1-1
v_gene: TRBV28
d_gene: NA
abundance: NA
CDR3nt: TGTGCCAGCAGTCCATACGAGACAGTGAACACTGAAGCTTTCTTT
CDR3aa: CASSPYETVNTEAFF

j_gene: TRBJ1-3
v_gene: TRBV19
d_gene: NA
abundance: NA
CDR3nt: TGTGCCAGTAGTATGCGGCCAATCTCTGGAAACACCATATATTTT
CDR3aa: CASSMRPISGNTIYF

j_gene: TRBJ2-3
v_gene: TRBV6-5
d_gene: TRBD1
abundance: NA
CDR3nt: TGTGCCAGCAGCTCCCAGGGACAGCCCACAGATACGCAGTATTTT
CDR3aa: CASSSQGQPTDTQYF

j_gene: TRBJ2-7
v_gene: TRBV6-5
d_gene: NA
abundance: NA
CDR3nt: TGTGCCAGCAAGCCAAGGGGCAGGGTCACCTACGAGCAGTACTTC
CDR3aa: CASKPRGRVTYEQYF

j_gene: TRBJ2-1
v_gene: TRBV15
d_gene: NA
abundance: NA
CDR3nt: TGTGCCACCAGCAGAGATAGGGGGGGGAATGAGCAGTTCTTC
CDR3aa: CATSRDRGGNEQFF

j_gene: TRBJ2-3
v_gene: TRBV18
d_gene: NA
abundance: NA
CDR3nt: TGTGCCAGCTCACCACTAGGAGGAGATACGCAGTATTTT
CDR3aa: CASSPLGGDTQYF

j_gene: TRBJ2-2
v_gene: TRBV6-5
d_gene: NA
abundance: NA
CDR3nt: TGTGCCAGCATGCAGAGGGACACCGGGGAGCTGTTTTTT
CDR3aa: CASMQRDTGELFF

j_gene: TRBJ1-5
v_gene: TRBV2
d_gene: TRBD1
abundance: many
CDR3nt: TGTGCCAGCAGTGAGGTAGAGACAGGGGATCAGCCCCAGCATTTT
CDR3aa: CASSEVETGDQPQHF

j_gene: TRBJ2-3
v_gene: TRBV3-1/TRBV3-2
d_gene: NA
abundance: NA
CDR3nt: TGTGCCAGCAGCCAAGACCCGGGAGGCACAGATACGCAGTATTTT
CDR3aa: CASSQDPGGTDTQYF

j_gene: TRBJ1-4
v_gene: TRBV27
d_gene: NA
abundance: NA
CDR3nt: TGTGCCAGCAGAGCCAGGGTTGCAACTAATGAAAAACTGTTTTTT
CDR3aa: CASRARVATNEKLFF

j_gene: TRBJ1-2
v_gene: TRBV30
d_gene: NA
abundance: NA
CDR3nt: TGTGCCTGGAGTCCACTCATCCACGGCTATGGCTACACCTTC
CDR3aa: CAWSPLIHGYGYTF

j_gene: TRBJ1-2
v_gene: TRBV11-3
d_gene: NA
abundance: once
CDR3nt: TGTGCCAGCAGACCGGGAAACGCCCCGGCTAACTATGGCTACACCTTC
CDR3aa: CASRPGNAPANYGYTF

j_gene: TRBJ2-2
v_gene: TRBV29-1
d_gene: NA
abundance: few
CDR3nt: TGCAGCGTCGGACGGAGGTTTGGCACCGGGGAGCTGTTTTTT
CDR3aa: CSVGRRFGTGELFF

j_gene: TRBJ2-1
v_gene: TRBV5-1
d_gene: TRBD2
abundance: NA
CDR3nt: TGCGCCAGCAGCTCTGGGGGGACTAGCGGGAGGTTAGGTGAGCAGTTCTTC
CDR3aa: CASSSGGTSGRLGEQFF

j_gene: TRBJ1-3
v_gene: TRBV6-5
d_gene: NA
abundance: NA
CDR3nt: TGTGCCAGCAGTTACTGGGGGGTCTCTGGAAACACCATATATTTT
CDR3aa: CASSYWGVSGNTIYF

j_gene: TRBJ1-2
v_gene: TRBV18
d_gene: TRBD1
abundance: NA
CDR3nt: TGTGCCAGCTCACCAAGTGAGGGGGCAGGCTATGGCTACACCTTC
CDR3aa: CASSPSEGAGYGYTF

j_gene: TRBJ2-7
v_gene: TRBV11-2
d_gene: NA
abundance: NA
CDR3nt: TGTGCCAGCAGCGACCCTCCCGGGTGGGTCTACGAGCAGTACTTC
CDR3aa: CASSDPPGWVYEQYF

j_gene: TRBJ1-3
v_gene: TRBV28
d_gene: NA
abundance: NA
CDR3nt: TGTGCCAGCAGTTTAAGGTCGGTACAGCCAAGCTCTGGAAACACCATATATTTT
CDR3aa: CASSLRSVQPSSGNTIYF

j_gene: TRBJ1-5
v_gene: TRBV15
d_gene: TRBD1
abundance: few
CDR3nt: TGTGCCACCAGCAGAGGAATAGGGGGCAGCCAGCCCCAGCATTTT
CDR3aa: CATSRGIGGSQPQHF

j_gene: TRBJ1-1
v_gene: TRBV28
d_gene: NA
abundance: NA
CDR3nt: TGTGCCAGCAGTTTAGGGGTGGGGGGTGGTACTGAAGCTTTCTTT
CDR3aa: CASSLGVGGGTEAFF

j_gene: TRBJ2-3
v_gene: TRBV30
d_gene: NA
abundance: NA
CDR3nt: TGTGCCTCCGGACAGAGCACAGATACGCAGTATTTT
CDR3aa: CASGQSTDTQYF

j_gene: TRBJ1-1
v_gene: TRBV6-6
d_gene: NA
abundance: NA
CDR3nt: TGTGCAACTGGGGGGGGGTACAGGGCTGAAGCTTTCTTT
CDR3aa: CATGGGYRAEAFF